These 7 T cell receptor beta chains came from one sample sequenced in a study of cytotoxic CD8 clonotypes in ibrutinib-treated CLL. Using immunoSEQ multiplex PCR, the repertoire was profiled, and TCRdb retains in-frame clones only, with some absent. The sample lists fewer than 400,000 clones; 67% were seen once. The material sequenced was PBMCs, taken after 36 months of ibrutinib treatment. The source is a human donor with chronic lymphocytic leukemia.

This clone was seen only a few times. The CDR3 spells CASSYSRGKNFYGYTF. For the CDR3, the DNA is TGTGCCAGCAGTTACTCAAGGGGGAAAAATTTCTATGGCTACACCTTC. This chain connects TRBV6-5 to TRBJ1-2, with D possibly TRBD1 on 6 matching bases. Trimming took 0 bases from V and 4 from J, leaving 15 bases between them. The germline V gene has CDR1 MNHEY and CDR2 SVGAGI. The CDR3 runs to 16 residues.

V and J are TRBV7-2 and TRBJ2-5; 7 bases are a match to TRBD2. The V gene end was trimmed by 5 bases and the J gene end by 4 bases; junction bases not matched to a gene: 10. The CDR3 is 15 amino acids. Germline values: CDR1 SGHTA, CDR2 FQGNSA. CDR3 protein: CASSGTSGVGETQYF. The CDR3 bases are TGTGCCAGCAGCGGTACGAGCGGGGTGGGAGAGACCCAGTACTTC.

The rearrangement links TRBV18 to TRBJ1-1; D perhaps matches TRBD1 (5 bases). Germline V CDR1 and CDR2: KGHSH, LQKENI. The V end lost 5 bases, the J end lost 0 bases, and 10 bases lay between the germline ends. This CDR3 is 14 amino acids long. CDR3 in DNA: TGTGCCAGCTCAACCAGGGTCATGAACACTGAAGCTTTCTTT. The encoded protein is CASSTRVMNTEAFF.

In its sample, this clone was seen a few times. This CDR3 is CSVEGGVDTQYF. CDR3 nucleotides: TGCAGCGTTGAGGGGGGAGTCGATACGCAGTATTTT. The V call is TRBV29-1, the J call TRBJ2-3; D may be TRBD2 (6 bases). This CDR3 region has 12 residues. With 3 bases removed from V and 6 bases from J, the gap between germline ends came to 10 bases. Germline lookup yields CDR1 SQVTM and CDR2 ANQGSEA.

V usage is TRBV5-6 and J usage is TRBJ2-2; 12 bases fit TRBD2. Germline V gives CDR1 SGHDT, CDR2 YYEEEE. The CDR3 totals 17 residues. V trimming: 4 bases; J trimming: 4 bases; junction bases outside the gene matches: 8. The CDR3 sequence is CASSKTSGSDGTGELFF. CDR3 bases: TGTGCCAGCAGCAAGACTAGCGGGAGTGATGGCACCGGGGAGCTGTTTTTT.

The chain joins TRBV19 to TRBJ1-1, with D possibly matching TRBD1 (6 bases). The CDR3 covers 14 residues. Between the trimmed V and J ends, which lost 7 bases and 4 bases, there was a span of 16 bases. The germline V gene encodes CDR1 LNHDA and CDR2 SQIVND (reference sequence). The CDR3 region has the DNA TGTGCCAGTAAACGACAGGTCGAAGGCACTGAAGCTTTCTTT. It encodes CASKRQVEGTEAFF.

This sequence joins TRBV19 and TRBJ1-5; no reliable D call. CDR3 length: 14 residues. The germline V and J ends were trimmed by 7 bases and 8 bases, with 18 bases remaining between them. The V gene's germline CDR1 is LNHDA and CDR2 SQIVND (reference sequence). CDR3 region: CASKAWPAPKPQHF. CDR3 in DNA: TGTGCCAGTAAAGCTTGGCCAGCACCCAAGCCCCAGCATTTT.